This T cell receptor beta chain was captured in a study of shared clonotypes between healthy human individuals. Worth noting for this clone: The same CDR3 arises from other DNA sequences in this sample as well.

TCRdb keeps only in-frame clones here, not all; method: immunoSEQ multiplex PCR. Seen here are roughly 2,500,000 clones, under 95% observed once, and the top ten hold 0.36%. The CDR3 consists of 14 residues. Germline assignment: CDR1 KGHSH and CDR2 LQKENI. The germline V and J ends were trimmed by 0 bases and 1 base, with 7 bases remaining between them. The sequenced sample consisted of naive CD4+ T cells from PBMCs. Stated subset: CD45RA+ positively selected. The J gene is TRBJ2-7, the V gene TRBV18; D gene uncertain. The receptor comes from a man between 18 and 35 years old in good health. Some clones in this sample may be carry-over from other donors' samples. CDR3 protein: CASSPPSKSYEQYF. In nucleotides, the CDR3 is TGTGCCAGCTCACCACCCTCTAAATCCTACGAGCAGTACTTC.